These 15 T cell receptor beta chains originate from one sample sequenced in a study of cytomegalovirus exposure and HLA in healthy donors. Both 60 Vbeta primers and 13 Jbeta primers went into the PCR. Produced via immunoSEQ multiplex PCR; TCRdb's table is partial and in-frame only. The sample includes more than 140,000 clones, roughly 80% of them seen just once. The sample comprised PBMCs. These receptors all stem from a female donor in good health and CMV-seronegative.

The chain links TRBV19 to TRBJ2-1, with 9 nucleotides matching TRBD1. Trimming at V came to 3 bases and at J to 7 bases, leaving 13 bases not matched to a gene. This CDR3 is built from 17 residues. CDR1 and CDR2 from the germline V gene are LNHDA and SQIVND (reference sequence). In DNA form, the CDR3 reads TGTGCCAGTAGTATTTCCCTCCGGGACAGGGCGACGAATGAGCAGTTCTTC. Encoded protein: CASSISLRDRATNEQFF.

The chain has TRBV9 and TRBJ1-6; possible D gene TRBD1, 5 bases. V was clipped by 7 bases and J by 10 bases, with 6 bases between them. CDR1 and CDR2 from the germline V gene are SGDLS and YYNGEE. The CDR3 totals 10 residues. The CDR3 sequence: CASGGSPLHF. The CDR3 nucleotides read TGTGCCAGCGGGGGGTCACCCCTCCACTTT.

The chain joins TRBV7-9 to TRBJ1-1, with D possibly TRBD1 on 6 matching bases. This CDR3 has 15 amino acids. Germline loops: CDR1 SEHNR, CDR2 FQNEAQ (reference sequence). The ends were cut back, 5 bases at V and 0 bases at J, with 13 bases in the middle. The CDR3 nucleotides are TGTGCCAGCAGCCGAGAGGCAGGGGTGAACACTGAAGCTTTCTTT. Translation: CASSREAGVNTEAFF.

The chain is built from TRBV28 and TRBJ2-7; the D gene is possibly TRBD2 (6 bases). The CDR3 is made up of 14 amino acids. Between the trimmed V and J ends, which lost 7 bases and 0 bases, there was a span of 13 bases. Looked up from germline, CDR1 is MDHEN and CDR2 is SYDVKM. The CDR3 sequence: CASMHEGLSYEQYF. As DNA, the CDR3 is TGTGCCAGCATGCACGAGGGACTCTCCTACGAGCAGTACTTC. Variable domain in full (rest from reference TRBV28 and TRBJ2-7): DVKVTQSSRYLVKRTGEKVFLECVQDMDHENMFWYRQDPGLGLRLIYFSYDVKMKEKGDIPEGYSVSREKKERFSLILESASTNQTSMYLCASMHEGLSYEQYFGPGTRLTVT.

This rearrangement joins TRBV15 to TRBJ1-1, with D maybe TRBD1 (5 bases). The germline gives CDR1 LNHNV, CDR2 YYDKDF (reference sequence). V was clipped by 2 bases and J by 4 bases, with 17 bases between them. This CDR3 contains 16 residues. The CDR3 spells CATSRPWGRVSTEAFF. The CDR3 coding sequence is TGTGCCACCAGCAGACCTTGGGGCAGGGTTTCCACTGAAGCTTTCTTT.

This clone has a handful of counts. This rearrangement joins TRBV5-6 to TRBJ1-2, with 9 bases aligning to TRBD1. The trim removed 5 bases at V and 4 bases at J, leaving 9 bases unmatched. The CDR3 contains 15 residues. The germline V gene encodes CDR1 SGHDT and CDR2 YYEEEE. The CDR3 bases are TGTGCCAGCAGTCTGGGACAGGGTCTCGTCTATGGCTACACCTTC. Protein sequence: CASSLGQGLVYGYTF.

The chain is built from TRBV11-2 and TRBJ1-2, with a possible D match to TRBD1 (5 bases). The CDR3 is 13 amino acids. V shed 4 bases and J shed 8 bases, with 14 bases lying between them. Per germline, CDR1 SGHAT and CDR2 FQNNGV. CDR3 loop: CASSSSWGSGYTF. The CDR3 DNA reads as TGTGCCAGCAGCTCCTCCTGGGGCTCCGGCTACACCTTC.

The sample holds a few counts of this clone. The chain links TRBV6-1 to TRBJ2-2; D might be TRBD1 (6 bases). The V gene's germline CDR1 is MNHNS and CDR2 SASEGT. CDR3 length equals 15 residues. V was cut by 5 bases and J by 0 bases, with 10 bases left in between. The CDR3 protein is CASSPGTSNTGELFF. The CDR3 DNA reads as TGTGCCAGCAGTCCCGGGACATCGAACACCGGGGAGCTGTTTTTT.

The CDR3 sequence: CASSGSGATNEKLFF. CDR3 nucleotide sequence: TGTGCCAGCAGTGGATCAGGGGCAACTAATGAAAAACTGTTTTTT. The V and J genes are TRBV25-1 and TRBJ1-4, with D tentatively TRBD1 (6 bases). This CDR3 comprises 15 residues. Germline-derived CDR1 and CDR2 are MGHDK and SYGVNS. The V end lost 4 bases, the J end lost 0 bases, and 9 bases lay between the germline ends.

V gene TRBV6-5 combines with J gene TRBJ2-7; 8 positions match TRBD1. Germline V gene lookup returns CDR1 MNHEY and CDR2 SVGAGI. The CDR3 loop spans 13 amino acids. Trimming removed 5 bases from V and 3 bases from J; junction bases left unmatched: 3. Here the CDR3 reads CASSPTGVYEQYF. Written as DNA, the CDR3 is TGTGCCAGCAGTCCGACAGGGGTCTACGAGCAGTACTTC.

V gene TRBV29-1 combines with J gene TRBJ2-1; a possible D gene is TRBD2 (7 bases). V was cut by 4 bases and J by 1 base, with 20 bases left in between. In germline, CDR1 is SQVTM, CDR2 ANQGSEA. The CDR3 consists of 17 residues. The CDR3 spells CSVVGRGRDSSYNEQFF. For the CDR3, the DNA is TGCAGCGTTGTTGGGCGGGGGCGGGACTCTTCCTACAATGAGCAGTTCTTC.

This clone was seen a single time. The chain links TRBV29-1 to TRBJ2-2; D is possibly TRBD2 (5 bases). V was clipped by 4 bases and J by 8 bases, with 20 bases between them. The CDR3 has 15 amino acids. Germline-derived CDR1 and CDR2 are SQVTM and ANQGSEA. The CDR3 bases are TGCAGCGTTGTAGGTAGCGAGAGAGGCAAAGGGGAGCTGTTTTTT. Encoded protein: CSVVGSERGKGELFF.

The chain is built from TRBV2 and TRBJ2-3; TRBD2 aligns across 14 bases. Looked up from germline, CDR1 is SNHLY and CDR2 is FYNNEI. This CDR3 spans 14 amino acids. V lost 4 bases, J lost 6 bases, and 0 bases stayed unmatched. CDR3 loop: CASSGTSGRDTQYF. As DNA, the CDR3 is TGTGCCAGCAGTGGGACTAGCGGGAGGGATACGCAGTATTTT.

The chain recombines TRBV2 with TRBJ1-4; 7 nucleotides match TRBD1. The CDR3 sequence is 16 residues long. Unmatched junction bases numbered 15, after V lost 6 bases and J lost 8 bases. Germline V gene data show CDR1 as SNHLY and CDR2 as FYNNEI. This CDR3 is CASRGYPTGEVEKLFF. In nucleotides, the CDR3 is TGTGCCAGCAGGGGTTATCCTACAGGGGAAGTCGAAAAACTGTTTTTT.

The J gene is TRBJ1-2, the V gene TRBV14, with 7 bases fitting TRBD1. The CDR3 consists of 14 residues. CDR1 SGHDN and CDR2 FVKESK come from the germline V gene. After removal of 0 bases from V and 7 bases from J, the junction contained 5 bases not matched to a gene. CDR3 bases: TGTGCCAGCAGCCAAGATCGGGCAGGGGGTGGCTACACCTTC. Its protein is CASSQDRAGGGYTF.